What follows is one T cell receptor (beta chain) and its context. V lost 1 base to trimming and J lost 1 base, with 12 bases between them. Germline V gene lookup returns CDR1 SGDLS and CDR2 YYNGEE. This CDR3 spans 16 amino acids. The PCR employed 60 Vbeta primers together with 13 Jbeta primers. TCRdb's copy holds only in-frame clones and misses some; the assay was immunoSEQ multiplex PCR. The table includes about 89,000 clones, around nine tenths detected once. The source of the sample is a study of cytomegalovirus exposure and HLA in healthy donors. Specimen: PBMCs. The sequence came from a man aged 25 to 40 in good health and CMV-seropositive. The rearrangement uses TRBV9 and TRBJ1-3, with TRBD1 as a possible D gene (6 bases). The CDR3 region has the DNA TGTGCCAGCAGCGTAACGCAAAGGGGGTCTGGAAACACCATATATTTT. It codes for CASSVTQRGSGNTIYF.